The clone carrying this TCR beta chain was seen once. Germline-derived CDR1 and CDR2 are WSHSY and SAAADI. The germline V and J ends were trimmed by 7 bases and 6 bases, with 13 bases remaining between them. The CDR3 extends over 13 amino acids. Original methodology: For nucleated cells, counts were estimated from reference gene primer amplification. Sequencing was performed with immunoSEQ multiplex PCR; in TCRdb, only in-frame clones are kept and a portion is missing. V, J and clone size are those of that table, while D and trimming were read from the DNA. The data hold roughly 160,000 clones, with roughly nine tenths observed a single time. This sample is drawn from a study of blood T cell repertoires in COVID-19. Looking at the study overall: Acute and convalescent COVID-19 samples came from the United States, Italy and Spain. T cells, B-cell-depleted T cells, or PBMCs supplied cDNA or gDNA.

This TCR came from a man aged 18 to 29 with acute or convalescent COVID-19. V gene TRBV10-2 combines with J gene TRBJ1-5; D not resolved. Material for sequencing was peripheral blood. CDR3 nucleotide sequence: TGCGCCAGCATTCCCACTCTCGGTCAGCCCCAGCATTTT. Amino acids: CASIPTLGQPQHF.